This T cell receptor beta chain was sequenced in a study of blood T cells in healthy people across ages. The second PCR ran about 6 to 12 cycles with a sample-barcoded 5' primer and J-beta primers. From the 5' RACE reads, TCRdb called clonotypes with MiXCR, one entry per CDR3 protein. The table shows 550,000 to 600,000 distinct CDR3 sequences, with 25% to 30% occurring only once. This clonotype came up a few times. The sequencing input was blood. This TCR came from a woman between 65 and 79 years old in good health.

DNA of the CDR3: TGTGCCAGCAGCGTAGCTACCTCGGGCATTGAAGCTTTCTTT. Protein sequence: CASSVATSGIEAFF. The V call is TRBV9, the J call TRBJ1-1; D gene unclear. CDR3 length: 14 residues. Per germline, CDR1 SGDLS and CDR2 YYNGEE. The germline V and J ends were trimmed by 0 bases and 7 bases, with 13 bases remaining between them. Supplemented by reference TRBV9 and TRBJ1-1, the full variable domain reads DSGVTQTPKHLITATGQRVTLRCSPRSGDLSVYWYQQSLDQGLQFLIQYYNGEERAKGNILERFSAQQFPDLHSELNLSSLELGDSALYFCASSVATSGIEAFFGQGTRLTVV.